This TCR beta chain was profiled in a study of OX40 agonist ivuxolimab in advanced cancers. Study summary: Partial responses were achieved by three patients: one hepatocellular carcinoma, two cutaneous melanoma.

Here immunoSEQ multiplex PCR was the method, and the copy in TCRdb shows in-frame clones only, minus some. The repertoire holds under 80,000 clones, more than 75% seen once, with 4% to 5% in the top ten. The CDR3 sequence is 15 residues long. Germline CDR1 LNHDA, CDR2 SQIVND (reference sequence). Trimming shortened V by 6 bases and J by 6 bases, and 21 bases separated the two germline ends. The chain employs TRBV19 and TRBJ2-7; either TRBD1 or TRBD2 may supply D (5 bases each). This receptor was identified in an adult with an advanced solid tumor such as melanoma, head and neck, liver or kidney cancer. The material sequenced was CD4+ or CD8+ T cells sorted from blood, taken in a trial of the OX40 agonist ivuxolimab. The CDR3 protein is CASSPGTDRPLEQYF. The CDR3 nucleotides read TGTGCCAGTAGCCCCGGGACCGATCGCCCCCTCGAGCAGTACTTC.